Shown below are 17 T cell receptor beta chains from a single sample sequenced in a study of human T cells and chemical hapten exposure. Time point defined: pre-sensitization, week 0. Specified treatment: therapeutic diphenylcyclopropenone sensitization with weekly scalp DPC. Unfractionated whole blood yielded the extracted total RNA. TCRdb re-analysed the RACE reads in MiXCR, keeping a single row per CDR3 protein. The table includes 33,000 or so distinct CDR3 sequences, roughly 12% detected once. Specimen: whole blood, collected in connection with sensitization to the hapten diphenylcyclopropenone (DPC). Source of these receptors: a woman between 40 and 55 years old with alopecia areata. Some clones in this sample may be carry-over from other donors' samples.

The chain links TRBV2 to TRBJ1-1, with D unclear. This CDR3 contains 12 residues. Trimming stripped 2 bases from V and 0 bases from J, with 1 base between. Looked up from germline, CDR1 is SNHLY and CDR2 is FYNNEI. As DNA, the CDR3 is TGTGCCAGCAGTGAACTGAACACTGAAGCTTTCTTT. Its protein product is CASSELNTEAFF.

The chain employs TRBV5-1 and TRBJ2-5; D is possibly TRBD2 (6 bases). In germline, CDR1 is SGHRS, CDR2 YFSETQ. The CDR3 is 13 residues long. V lost 3 bases and J lost 5, with 11 bases in between. The CDR3 loop is CASSSWDSETQYF. Here the CDR3 DNA reads TGCGCCAGCAGCTCATGGGACTCGGAGACCCAGTACTTC.

In its sample, this clonotype was seen many times. The rearrangement links TRBV5-1 to TRBJ2-7, with D possibly matching TRBD1 (5 bases). The CDR3 spans 14 residues. The V end was cut by 0 bases, the J end by 4 bases, with 11 bases between. The germline CDR1 and CDR2 sequences are SGHRS and YFSETQ. This chain's CDR3 is CASSLEDILYEQYF. As DNA, the CDR3 is TGCGCCAGCAGCTTGGAGGACATCCTATACGAGCAGTACTTC.

The chain uses TRBV2 and TRBJ2-7; a weak D match, TRBD2 (5 bases). The ends were cut back, 7 bases at V and 0 bases at J, with 10 bases in the middle. The length of the CDR3 is 13 residues. Germline V gene lookup returns CDR1 SNHLY and CDR2 FYNNEI. DNA for the CDR3: TGTGCCAGCACCTGGACTCCCTCCTACGAGCAGTACTTC. It is translated as CASTWTPSYEQYF.

The gene calls are TRBV7-3 and TRBJ2-2; 15 bases align to TRBD2. This CDR3 is 19 amino acids long. The germline gives CDR1 SGHTA, CDR2 FQGTGA. The V segment lost 7 bases and the J segment 4 bases; nucleotides outside the gene matches: 13. CDR3 in amino acids: CASTTRGTSGRTFTGELFF. DNA for the CDR3: TGTGCCAGCACCACCCGAGGGACTAGCGGGAGGACCTTCACCGGGGAGCTGTTTTTT.

The V and J genes are TRBV28 and TRBJ1-6; D is perhaps TRBD1 (6 bases). Trimming cost V 2 bases and J 9 bases, with 11 bases left between them. This CDR3 has 14 residues. CDR1 and CDR2 (germline): MDHEN, SYDVKM. The chain's CDR3 is CASSLVQGSSPLHF. CDR3 in DNA: TGTGCCAGCAGTTTAGTACAGGGAAGTTCACCCCTCCACTTT.

This clonotype was observed a few times. The chain links TRBV28 to TRBJ2-1; the D gene is possibly TRBD1 (6 bases). Trimming removed 5 bases at V and 10 bases at J, with 15 bases between. Germline CDR1 and CDR2: MDHEN and SYDVKM. This CDR3 is 13 amino acids long. The CDR3 here is CASSTNRVAEQFF. The CDR3, as DNA: TGTGCCAGCAGTACAAACAGGGTTGCCGAGCAGTTCTTC. Full variable domain (outside the CDR3, taken from reference TRBV28 and TRBJ2-1): DVKVTQSSRYLVKRTGEKVFLECVQDMDHENMFWYRQDPGLGLRLIYFSYDVKMKEKGDIPEGYSVSREKKERFSLILESASTNQTSMYLCASSTNRVAEQFFGPGTRLTVL.

This clonotype was observed at least ten times. The chain combines TRBV7-8 with TRBJ2-5; 10 bases match TRBD2. The V gene end was trimmed by 1 base and the J gene end by 2 bases; junction bases not matched to a gene: 4. This CDR3 has 16 amino acids. Germline CDR1 and CDR2: SGHVS and FQNEAQ. CDR3 in amino acids: CASSLGPAGGQETQYF. DNA for the CDR3: TGTGCCAGCAGCTTAGGTCCAGCGGGGGGGCAAGAGACCCAGTACTTC.

This chain joins TRBV30 and TRBJ2-7; a weak D match, TRBD2 (5 bases). Trimming left V 0 bases short and J 9 bases short, with 12 bases between. CDR1 GTSNPN and CDR2 SVGIG come from the germline V gene (reference sequence). The CDR3 totals 12 residues. CDR3 in amino acids: CAWSVSSRGQYF. The CDR3 DNA reads as TGTGCCTGGAGTGTTTCGTCCCGGGGGCAGTACTTC.

The chain joins TRBV7-9 to TRBJ2-5; possibly TRBD1 for D (6 bases). Trimming cost V 5 bases and J 1 base, with 14 bases left between them. Germline CDR1 reads SEHNR; CDR2 reads FQNEAQ (reference sequence). CDR3 length: 15 residues. CDR3 bases: TGTGCCAGCAGCACCGGACAGATCGCCCAAGAGACCCAGTACTTC. This encodes CASSTGQIAQETQYF.

Many counts were recorded for this clonotype. V is TRBV5-1 and J is TRBJ1-3; D not resolved. The CDR3 runs 13 residues. Per germline, CDR1 SGHRS and CDR2 YFSETQ. V was cut by 1 base and J by 2 bases, with 4 bases left in between. The CDR3 DNA is TGCGCCAGCAGCTTGAACCCTGGAAACACCATATATTTT. Protein sequence: CASSLNPGNTIYF.

This clonotype was counted many times. The rearrangement uses TRBV7-3 and TRBJ2-5; D possibly corresponds to TRBD2 (6 bases). Per the germline V gene, CDR1 is SGHTA and CDR2 is FQGTGA. V gave up 5 bases and J gave up 5 bases, with 15 bases separating them. This CDR3 region has 14 residues. The CDR3 loop is CASSPAGGTETQYF. In DNA form, the CDR3 reads TGTGCCAGCAGCCCCGCCGGGGGAACGGAGACCCAGTACTTC.

This clonotype was picked up many times. The gene calls are TRBV29-1 and TRBJ2-3; D is unresolved. The CDR3 consists of 14 residues. V lost 4 bases, J lost 2 bases, and 13 bases lay in between. Germline-derived CDR1 and CDR2 are SQVTM and ANQGSEA. CDR3 bases: TGCAGCGTTGGAATGGATAGTTACACAGATACGCAGTATTTT. Translated, it gives CSVGMDSYTDTQYF.

The genes are TRBV29-1 and TRBJ2-2; 7 nucleotides line up with TRBD2. This CDR3 comprises 13 residues. Unmatched junction bases numbered 2, after V lost 7 bases and J lost 0 bases. Looked up from germline, CDR1 is SQVTM and CDR2 is ANQGSEA. The CDR3 loop is CSGLAPNTGELFF. The DNA for the CDR3 is TGCAGCGGACTAGCCCCGAACACCGGGGAGCTGTTTTTT.

This clonotype was seen repeatedly, ten times or more. The chain combines TRBV10-3 with TRBJ1-3; no clear D gene. Germline assignment: CDR1 ENHRY and CDR2 SYGVKD. With 0 bases removed from V and 4 bases from J, the gap between germline ends came to 7 bases. CDR3 length equals 14 residues. The CDR3 protein is CAISESNGGNTIYF. DNA for the CDR3: TGTGCCATCAGTGAGTCTAACGGCGGAAACACCATATATTTT.

This chain joins TRBV30 and TRBJ2-7; unclear D gene. Looked up from germline, CDR1 is GTSNPN and CDR2 is SVGIG (reference sequence). Trimming removed 2 bases from V and 1 base from J, with 3 bases in between. The CDR3 length is 11 residues. The CDR3 bases are TGTGCCTGGAGTACATCCTACGAGCAGTACTTC. It encodes CAWSTSYEQYF.

V usage is TRBV7-2 and J usage is TRBJ2-3, with 10 bases aligning to TRBD2. The CDR3 spans 17 residues. Germline trimming cut 4 bases from V and 0 bases from J; bases unmatched to any gene: 7. From germline, CDR1 is SGHTA and CDR2 FQGNSA. The CDR3 DNA reads as TGTGCCAGCAGCTCCGGACTAGCGGTTGCTAGCACAGATACGCAGTATTTT. This translates into CASSSGLAVASTDTQYF.